This T cell receptor beta chain was captured by sequencing in a study of blood T cell repertoires in COVID-19. The overall study: Acute and convalescent COVID-19 samples came from the United States, Italy and Spain. In each case, the material was cDNA or gDNA derived from T cells, B-cell-depleted T cells, or PBMCs.

V was clipped by 0 bases and J by 1 base, with 13 bases between them. The CDR3 contains 16 residues. Germline CDR1 SGHTA, CDR2 FQGNSA. In the authors' methods: Estimates of nucleated cell counts were drawn from the amplification of reference gene primers. Libraries were prepared by immunoSEQ multiplex PCR; TCRdb keeps only in-frame clonotypes and omits some of them. V and J calls and clone size come straight from that table; D and trimming were deduced from the DNA. The profile shows 110,000 to 150,000 clones, around 86% of them singletons. The V and J genes are TRBV7-2 and TRBJ2-7, with D perhaps matching TRBD2 (6 bases). The sequencing input was peripheral blood. This clonotype originated in a human donor in a cohort sampled during active COVID-19. CDR3 region: CASSLALRELSYEQYF. CDR3 DNA sequence: TGTGCCAGCAGCTTAGCGCTACGGGAGTTATCCTACGAGCAGTACTTC.